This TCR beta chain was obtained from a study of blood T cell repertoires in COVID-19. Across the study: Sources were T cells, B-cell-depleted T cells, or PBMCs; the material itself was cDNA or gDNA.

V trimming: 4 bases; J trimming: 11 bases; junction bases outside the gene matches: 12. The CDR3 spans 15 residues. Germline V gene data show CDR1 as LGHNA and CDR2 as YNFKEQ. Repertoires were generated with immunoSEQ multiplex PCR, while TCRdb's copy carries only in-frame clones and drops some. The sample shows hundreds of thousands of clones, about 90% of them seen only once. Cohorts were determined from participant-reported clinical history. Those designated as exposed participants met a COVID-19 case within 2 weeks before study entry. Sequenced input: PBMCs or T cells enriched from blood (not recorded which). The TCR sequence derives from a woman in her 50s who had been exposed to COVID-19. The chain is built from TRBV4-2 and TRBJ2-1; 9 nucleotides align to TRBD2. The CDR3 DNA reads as TGTGCCAGCAGCCCAAGTGCTAGCGGGGTAATTCAGCAGTTCTTC. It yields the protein CASSPSASGVIQQFF.